The 11 T cell receptor beta chains listed next were all sequenced from one sample in a study of CD8 T cells in ankylosing spondylitis. Points from the study as a whole: Blood of patients with ankylosing spondylitis appeared to be characterized by a TCR beta motif of seven or eight highly homologous variants.

Their antigens are not known. TCRdb re-called the 5' RACE reads through MiXCR, storing one row per CDR3 protein. Among 750,000 to 850,000 distinct CDR3 sequences, roughly 12% were seen once, and the ten largest hold 0.51%. Sequencing input: blood, either unsorted or a sorted T cell fraction (not recorded which). All receptors derive from a male donor with ankylosing spondylitis.

Ten or more counts support this clonotype. The J gene is TRBJ1-5, the V gene TRBV5-1; the D is unclear. CDR1 and CDR2 from the germline V gene are SGHRS and YFSETQ. V was trimmed by 4 bases and J by 0 bases, leaving 11 bases between them. CDR3 length equals 15 residues. CDR3 sequence: CASSPGPYSNQPQHF. CDR3 sequence (DNA): TGCGCCAGCAGCCCAGGACCTTATAGCAATCAGCCCCAGCATTTT.

This clonotype was observed a handful of times. This chain connects TRBV12-3 or TRBV12-4 to TRBJ2-5, with D possibly being TRBD1 (5 bases). V was cut by 7 bases and J by 5 bases, with 14 bases left in between. There are 13 residues in the CDR3. CDR3 nucleotide sequence: TGTGCCAGCACCCCAGGGTTGTTCGAGACCCAGTACTTC. Amino acid sequence: CASTPGLFETQYF.

This clonotype was detected a few times. The V and J genes are TRBV11-2 and TRBJ2-5, with a tentative D call TRBD1 (7 bases). CDR1 is SGHAT, CDR2 FQNNGV, per germline. Deletions cut 1 base from V and 5 bases from J, with 14 bases between. CDR3 length: 15 amino acids. The CDR3 bases are TGTGCCAGCAGCTTAGGGGGGGCCAGGGGGGAGACCCAGTACTTC. Encoded protein: CASSLGGARGETQYF.

This clonotype has just a few counts. The chain links TRBV5-1 to TRBJ2-3; D is uncertain. The CDR3 consists of 14 residues. Germline V gene sequence: CDR1 SGHRS, CDR2 YFSETQ. Trimming took 1 base from V and 2 from J, leaving 8 bases between them. The CDR3 protein is CASSLNPPTDTQYF. The DNA for the CDR3 is TGCGCCAGCAGCTTGAACCCTCCCACAGATACGCAGTATTTT.

This clonotype was counted between two and nine times. The genes are TRBV5-1 and TRBJ2-3; TRBD2 is a possible D gene (5 bases). The CDR3 is 14 amino acids. V lost 2 bases and J 1 base, leaving 8 bases between the germline ends. Germline CDR1 and CDR2: SGHRS and YFSETQ. CDR3 bases: TGCGCCAGCAGCTTAGCGGAAGGCACAGATACGCAGTATTTT. Translation gives CASSLAEGTDTQYF.

The chain recombines TRBV29-1 with TRBJ2-1; TRBD2 aligns across 7 bases. CDR3 length: 14 amino acids. The V segment lost 7 bases and the J segment 6 bases; nucleotides outside the gene matches: 12. The germline V gene has CDR1 SQVTM and CDR2 ANQGSEA. CDR3 in amino acids: CSGTGTIPGNEQFF. The CDR3 coding sequence is TGCAGCGGTACCGGGACTATTCCGGGCAATGAGCAGTTCTTC.

The rearrangement joins TRBV7-2 to TRBJ1-1; 8 bases agree with TRBD1. Trimming cost V 1 base and J 7 bases; bases outside gene matches: 5. Germline values: CDR1 SGHTA, CDR2 FQGNSA. This CDR3 spans 14 amino acids. The CDR3 loop is CASSLEGQDSEAFF. CDR3 bases: TGTGCCAGCAGCTTAGAGGGACAGGACAGTGAAGCTTTCTTT.

This rearrangement joins TRBV4-2 to TRBJ1-5; D gene unclear. The length of the CDR3 is 14 residues. Germline assignment: CDR1 LGHNA and CDR2 YNFKEQ. Between the trimmed V and J ends, which lost 4 bases and 4 bases, there was a span of 11 bases. Written as DNA, the CDR3 is TGTGCCAGCAGCCGTGTGGGTCCGAATCAGCCCCAGCATTTT. Protein: CASSRVGPNQPQHF.

This clonotype was seen only a few times. The chain joins TRBV4-2 to TRBJ1-2; D gene uncertain. V lost 0 bases and J 0 bases, leaving 11 bases between the germline ends. The CDR3 is made up of 16 amino acids. Germline CDR1 LGHNA, CDR2 YNFKEQ. CDR3 in amino acids: CASSQDWASANYGYTF. In nucleotides, the CDR3 is TGTGCCAGCAGCCAAGATTGGGCCAGCGCTAACTATGGCTACACCTTC.

This chain connects TRBV7-3 to TRBJ1-1, with a tentative D call TRBD1 (5 bases). V gave up 0 bases and J gave up 4 bases, with 15 bases separating them. The CDR3 spans 16 residues. Germline-derived CDR1 and CDR2 are SGHTA and FQGTGA. CDR3 region: CASSLTPDDGGTEAFF. CDR3 DNA sequence: TGTGCCAGCAGCTTAACGCCGGACGACGGGGGCACTGAAGCTTTCTTT.

This clonotype was seen repeatedly, ten times or more. The J gene is TRBJ2-1, the V gene TRBV5-1, with a tentative D call TRBD1 (6 bases). The CDR3 has 16 amino acids. Trimming took off 0 bases at V and 8 bases at J, with 18 bases between the two ends. The germline V gene encodes CDR1 SGHRS and CDR2 YFSETQ. DNA for the CDR3: TGCGCCAGCAGCTTGGAATGGGACACCTTTCGGGATGAGCAGTTCTTC. Its protein product is CASSLEWDTFRDEQFF.